The 17 T cell receptor beta chains listed next were all sequenced from one sample in a study of T cell changes during pregnancy in multiple sclerosis. Assay used: immunoSEQ multiplex PCR; TCRdb lists only in-frame clones, some missing. Among tens of thousands of clones listed, approximately 88% were seen once. Sequencing used CD4+ T cells from peripheral blood mononuclear cells, obtained in the first trimester of pregnancy. These receptors all stem from a female donor with multiple sclerosis, enrolled in a pregnancy study.

The gene calls are TRBV6-6 and TRBJ2-3, with 9 nucleotides matching TRBD2. Looked up from germline, CDR1 is MNHNY and CDR2 is SVGAGI (reference sequence). V lost 0 bases and J lost 1; bases outside the gene matches: 2. The CDR3 sequence is 16 residues long. DNA of the CDR3: TGTGCCAGCAGTTACTCTAGCGGGAGCGGCACAGATACGCAGTATTTT. It codes for CASSYSSGSGTDTQYF.

The chain is built from TRBV27 and TRBJ2-1, with D maybe TRBD2 (6 bases). The CDR3 length is 18 residues. V shed 3 bases and J shed 0 bases, with 18 bases lying between them. Germline V lookup: CDR1 MNHEY, CDR2 SMNVEV (reference sequence). This chain's CDR3 is CASSFLSGRPTSYNEQFF. The DNA of the CDR3 is TGTGCCAGCAGTTTCCTTTCGGGGAGGCCGACCTCCTACAATGAGCAGTTCTTC.

This rearrangement joins TRBV7-2 to TRBJ2-7, with D perhaps matching TRBD1 (5 bases). Trimming took off 1 base at V and 2 bases at J, with 9 bases between the two ends. Germline loops: CDR1 SGHTA, CDR2 FQGNSA. This CDR3 contains 14 residues. In nucleotides, the CDR3 is TGTGCCAGCAGCTTAGTCGCGACAGCCTACGAGCAGTACTTC. Protein product: CASSLVATAYEQYF. The variable domain in full, with the rest retrieved from reference TRBV7-2 and TRBJ2-7, is GAGVSQSPSNKVTEKGKDVELRCDPISGHTALYWYRQSLGQGLEFLIYFQGNSAPDKSGLPSDRFSAERTGGSVSTLTIQRTQQEDSAVYLCASSLVATAYEQYFGPGTRLTVT.

J is TRBJ1-3 and V is TRBV28; 9 bases line up with TRBD1. Per germline, CDR1 MDHEN and CDR2 SYDVKM. CDR3 length equals 15 residues. The V gene end was trimmed by 1 base and the J gene end by 7 bases; junction bases not matched to a gene: 5. CDR3 DNA: TGTGCCAGCAGTTTATCACAGGGGGCTAGGAACACCATATATTTT. This translates into CASSLSQGARNTIYF.

This clone was recorded once. This rearrangement joins TRBV10-2 to TRBJ2-2, with 8 bases aligning to TRBD1. The V gene's germline CDR1 is WSHSY and CDR2 SAAADI. The V and J ends lost 6 bases and 0 bases, in that order; junction bases with no gene match: 0. CDR3 length: 14 amino acids. This CDR3 is CASRQGANTGELFF. CDR3 nucleotides: TGCGCCAGCAGACAGGGGGCGAACACCGGGGAGCTGTTTTTT.

By sample share, this clone is medium-sized. The chain recombines TRBV9 with TRBJ1-3, with no clear D. V lost 0 bases to trimming and J lost 4 bases, with 14 bases between them. The CDR3 totals 16 residues. Germline CDR1 reads SGDLS; CDR2 reads YYNGEE. The CDR3 sequence is CASSVVADLRGNTIYF. The CDR3 nucleotides are TGTGCCAGCAGCGTAGTGGCGGATTTGAGAGGAAACACCATATATTTT.

V gene TRBV13 combines with J gene TRBJ2-3, with 9 bases matching TRBD1. This CDR3 spans 17 amino acids. V shed 0 bases and J 2 bases; nucleotides not matched to a gene: 6. CDR1 and CDR2 from the germline V gene are PRHDT and FYEKMQ (reference sequence). Here the CDR3 reads CASSLGQWDRDTDTQYF. CDR3 in DNA: TGTGCCAGCAGCTTAGGCCAATGGGACAGGGACACAGATACGCAGTATTTT.

The chain has TRBV30 and TRBJ1-1, with D perhaps matching TRBD1 (5 bases). The V gene lost 2 bases and the J gene lost 0 bases, with 16 bases spanning the gap. Germline assignment: CDR1 GTSNPN and CDR2 SVGIG (reference sequence). This CDR3 comprises 16 residues. The CDR3 DNA sequence: TGTGCCTGGAGTTATGGGGGGGTTCTTGTGAACACTGAAGCTTTCTTT. This translates into CAWSYGGVLVNTEAFF.

The chain carries TRBV30 and TRBJ1-3; tentatively, D is TRBD1 (6 bases). Looked up from germline, CDR1 is GTSNPN and CDR2 is SVGIG (reference sequence). V was pared by 8 bases and J by 0 bases, with 14 bases between. The CDR3 is made up of 14 amino acids. CDR3 sequence (DNA): TGTGCCGCCGAGGGGGTATTCTCTGGAAACACCATATATTTT. It encodes CAAEGVFSGNTIYF. Full variable domain (outside the CDR3, taken from reference TRBV30 and TRBJ1-3): SQTIHQWPATLVQPVGSPLSLECTVEGTSNPNLYWYRQAAGRGLQLLFYSVGIGQISSEVPQNLSASRPQDRQFILSSKKLLLSDSGFYLCAAEGVFSGNTIYFGEGSWLTVV.

The genes are TRBV27 and TRBJ2-1, with TRBD2 matching 8 bases. V dropped 2 bases and J dropped 4; count of bases not matched to a gene: 4. The CDR3 is made up of 15 amino acids. The germline V gene encodes CDR1 MNHEY and CDR2 SMNVEV (reference sequence). CDR3 nucleotide sequence: TGTGCCAGCAGTTTAGGATTAGCGGGATACAATGAGCAGTTCTTC. Protein sequence: CASSLGLAGYNEQFF.

This sequence joins TRBV7-6 and TRBJ2-2; 11 bases match TRBD2. CDR1 and CDR2 (germline): SGHVS, FNYEAQ. The CDR3 length is 16 residues. The V segment lost 6 bases and the J segment 1 base; nucleotides outside the gene matches: 4. CDR3 sequence reads: CASRWTSGLNTGELFF. The CDR3 DNA follows: TGTGCCAGCAGGTGGACTAGCGGGTTGAACACCGGGGAGCTGTTTTTT.

The J gene is TRBJ1-1, the V gene TRBV27, with TRBD1 as a possible D gene (5 bases). Looked up from germline, CDR1 is MNHEY and CDR2 is SMNVEV (reference sequence). The V end was cut by 5 bases, the J end by 1 base, with 8 bases between. CDR3 length equals 13 residues. The CDR3 region is CASSPTENTEAFF. CDR3 nucleotides: TGTGCCAGCAGTCCGACAGAGAACACTGAAGCTTTCTTT.

The rearrangement uses TRBV4-3 and TRBJ2-1, with 11 bases matching TRBD2. The germline V gene encodes CDR1 LGHNA and CDR2 YSLEER. The CDR3 extends over 17 amino acids. V shed 0 bases and J 3 bases; nucleotides not matched to a gene: 4. CDR3 residues: CASSQDLGTSGYNEQFF. CDR3 nucleotides: TGCGCCAGCAGCCAAGATCTAGGGACTAGCGGCTACAATGAGCAGTTCTTC.

The chain joins TRBV7-9 to TRBJ1-1; tentatively, D is TRBD1 (6 bases). This CDR3 is 15 amino acids long. CDR1 and CDR2 from the germline V gene are SEHNR and FQNEAQ (reference sequence). The V end was cut by 5 bases, the J end by 3 bases, with 16 bases between. DNA for the CDR3: TGTGCCAGCAGCCTTTCGACAGGCGGGCACACTGAAGCTTTCTTT. This gives the protein CASSLSTGGHTEAFF.

The chain uses TRBV27 and TRBJ1-2, with 7 bases matching TRBD1. V was pared by 3 bases and J by 4 bases, with 8 bases of the junction left unmatched. The CDR3 consists of 15 residues. Germline V lookup: CDR1 MNHEY, CDR2 SMNVEV (reference sequence). For the CDR3, the DNA is TGTGCCAGCAGTTTGACAGGGTTAGGGTCCTATGGCTACACCTTC. Residues: CASSLTGLGSYGYTF.

The J gene is TRBJ2-3, the V gene TRBV6-1, with TRBD1 matching over 7 bases. Germline assignment: CDR1 MNHNS and CDR2 SASEGT. V lost 2 bases to trimming and J lost 5 bases; unmatched junction nucleotides: 4. The CDR3 runs 14 residues. The DNA of the CDR3 is TGTGCCAGCAGTGAAAGTCAGGGGGTAGATACGCAGTATTTT. Amino acids: CASSESQGVDTQYF.

This chain links TRBV7-3 with TRBJ2-2; TRBD2 aligns across 7 bases. Looked up from germline, CDR1 is SGHTA and CDR2 is FQGTGA. The CDR3 totals 15 residues. The V segment lost 1 base and the J segment 1 base; nucleotides outside the gene matches: 0. The CDR3 spells CASSLSGGNTGELFF. In DNA form, the CDR3 reads TGTGCCAGCAGCTTAAGCGGGGGGAACACCGGGGAGCTGTTTTTT.